This T cell receptor (beta chain) was recovered during a study of T cells in Graves' hyperthyroidism and ophthalmopathy. This CDR3 has 14 amino acids. V lost 5 bases, J lost 10 bases, and 7 bases stayed unmatched. The germline V gene encodes CDR1 SEHNR and CDR2 FQNEAQ (reference sequence). In this sample, this clonotype turned up many times. Template material for amplifying TCR beta CDR3 regions consisted of RNA transcripts. The primer set for the first-round RT-PCR of the TCR CDR3 was HTBI. TCRdb passed the multiplex PCR reads through MiXCR, listing each CDR3 protein once. The data hold approximately 210,000 distinct CDR3 sequences, with 15% to 20% observed a single time.

Sequenced: blood. J is TRBJ2-2 and V is TRBV7-9, with 10 bases fitting TRBD1. This receptor was taken from a man aged 50-59 years with Graves' hyperthyroidism. This CDR3 is CASSATTGGEELFF. For the CDR3, the DNA is TGTGCCAGCAGCGCCACGACAGGGGGCGAGGAGCTGTTTTTT.